This T cell receptor beta chain was found in a study of regulatory T cells in long-lasting Graves disease. Study details: Patients newly diagnosed with Graves' had been on antithyroid drugs for under 3 months.

Both iRepertoire HTBI primers and Arm-PCR of CDR3 regions were used to build the TCR beta libraries. Original processing notes: Identification of gene segments yielded 60 or so TRBV and 13 to 15 TRBJ across samples. TCRdb recomputed calls from the multiplex PCR reads with MiXCR, one row per CDR3 protein. The V and J calls were determined by TCRdb, not by the authors. This sample has under 400,000 distinct CDR3 sequences; over 15% occur once, and the top ten carry about 32%. The sample holds a few counts of this clonotype. This sample's time point: newly diagnosed GD, antithyroid drugs for less than 3 months. Researchers made the TCR library from RNA that was extracted from PBMCs. Under American Thyroid Association guidelines, Graves' disease was diagnosed. The peripheral blood volume drawn was approximately 9 milliliters, and it was collected into EDTA tubes. Trimming cost V 2 bases and J 5 bases, with 16 bases left between them. CDR3 length equals 15 residues. The germline V gene encodes CDR1 SGHRS and CDR2 YFSETQ.

This same sample was also taken into another study, of T cells in Graves' hyperthyroidism and ophthalmopathy.

The sequence derives from a man in his forties or fifties with Graves disease. The starting material was peripheral blood mononuclear cells (PBMCs), obtained at new diagnosis, from a patient treated with antithyroid drugs. The chain has TRBV5-1 and TRBJ1-2; D call uncertain. The CDR3 nucleotides are TGCGCCAGCAGCTTTACAATGGCAGGCGATTATGGCTACACCTTC. This codes for CASSFTMAGDYGYTF.